Presented here are 4 T cell receptor beta chains from one specimen sequenced in a study of blood T cell repertoires in COVID-19. The protocol was immunoSEQ multiplex PCR, while the TCRdb copy is restricted to in-frame clones and leaves out a portion. The table shows 300,000 or so clones, with approximately 90% occurring only once. Sequencing input: peripheral blood. These receptor sequences come from a woman in her twenties or thirties who had recovered from COVID-19.

V usage is TRBV28 and J usage is TRBJ1-1; perhaps TRBD1 as D (6 bases). The CDR3 sequence is 15 residues long. V was pared by 3 bases and J by 4 bases, with 15 bases between. Germline-derived CDR1 and CDR2 are MDHEN and SYDVKM. The CDR3 here is CASSLTGPATTEAFF. CDR3 nucleotides: TGTGCCAGCAGTTTGACAGGCCCAGCCACCACTGAAGCTTTCTTT.

This chain connects TRBV7-6 to TRBJ1-1; D is possibly TRBD1 (5 bases). V shed 8 bases and J shed 1 base, with 11 bases lying between them. The CDR3 is 13 residues long. Looked up from germline, CDR1 is SGHVS and CDR2 is FNYEAQ. CDR3 sequence reads: CASRTMENTEAFF. The CDR3 DNA reads as TGTGCCAGCCGGACAATGGAGAACACTGAAGCTTTCTTT.

This sequence joins TRBV27 and TRBJ2-6; TRBD1 agrees at 8 bases. In germline, CDR1 is MNHEY, CDR2 SMNVEV (reference sequence). The CDR3 runs to 18 residues. Trimming cost V 4 bases and J 2 bases; bases outside gene matches: 10. CDR3: CASSSWDRTEPGANVLTF. CDR3 bases: TGTGCCAGCAGTTCCTGGGACAGGACGGAGCCTGGGGCCAACGTCCTGACTTTC. Drawing the rest from reference TRBV27 and TRBJ2-6, the complete variable domain is EAQVTQNPRYLITVTGKKLTVTCSQNMNHEYMSWYRQDPGLGLRQIYYSMNVEVTDKGDVPEGYKVSRKEKRNFPLILESPSPNQTSLYFCASSSWDRTEPGANVLTFGAGSRLTVL.

This clone was seen only once. The genes are TRBV28 and TRBJ2-7; no firm D call. V lost 3 bases and J 0 bases, leaving 9 bases between the germline ends. The CDR3 runs to 14 residues. Germline-derived CDR1 and CDR2 are MDHEN and SYDVKM. CDR3: CASSFRVSSYEQYF. The DNA for the CDR3 is TGTGCCAGCAGTTTCCGGGTTTCCTCCTACGAGCAGTACTTC. Full variable domain (outside the CDR3, taken from reference TRBV28 and TRBJ2-7): DVKVTQSSRYLVKRTGEKVFLECVQDMDHENMFWYRQDPGLGLRLIYFSYDVKMKEKGDIPEGYSVSREKKERFSLILESASTNQTSMYLCASSFRVSSYEQYFGPGTRLTVT.